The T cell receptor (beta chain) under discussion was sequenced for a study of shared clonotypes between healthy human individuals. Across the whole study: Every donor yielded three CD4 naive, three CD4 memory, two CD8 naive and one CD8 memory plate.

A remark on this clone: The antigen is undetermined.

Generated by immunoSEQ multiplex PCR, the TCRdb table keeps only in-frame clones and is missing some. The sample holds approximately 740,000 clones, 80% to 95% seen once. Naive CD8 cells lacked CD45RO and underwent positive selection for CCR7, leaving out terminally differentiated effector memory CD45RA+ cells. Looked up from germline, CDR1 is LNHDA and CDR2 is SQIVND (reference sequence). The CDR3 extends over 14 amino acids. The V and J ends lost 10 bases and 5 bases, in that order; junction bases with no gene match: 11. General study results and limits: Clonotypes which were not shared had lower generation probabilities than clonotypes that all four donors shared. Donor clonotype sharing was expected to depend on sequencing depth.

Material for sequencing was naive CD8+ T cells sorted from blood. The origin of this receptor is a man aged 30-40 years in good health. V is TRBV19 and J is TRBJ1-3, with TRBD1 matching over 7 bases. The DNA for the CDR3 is TGTGCCACCACTTCACCGGGACAGAGAAACACCATATATTTT. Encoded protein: CATTSPGQRNTIYF.